This record looks at one T cell receptor (beta chain) sequence and its context. What it recognizes is unknown. This sample stems from a study of human thymus T cells. Study-wide points: Related research reported highly overlapping thymic repertoires among unrelated individuals.

The CDR3 length is 14 residues. Germline CDR1 and CDR2: SGHKS and YYEKEE (reference sequence). Trimming took off 4 bases at V and 4 bases at J, with 12 bases between the two ends. Assay: immunoSEQ multiplex PCR; the TCRdb copy retains only in-frame clones and omits some. Of some 120,000 clones listed, around 94% are singletons. Corrective cardiac surgery supplied the resected thymus tissue. Healthy Finnish infants undergoing corrective surgery for congenital heart defects provided the donor material. The sample consisted of thymus tissue. The sequence came from a boy younger than two with a congenital heart defect but otherwise immunologically healthy. The V gene is TRBV5-5, the J gene TRBJ2-4; D is unclear. CDR3 sequence (DNA): TGTGCCAGCAGCCAGGCGGCAGGAAAAAACATTCAGTACTTC. Translating it yields CASSQAAGKNIQYF.